These 23 T cell receptor beta chains came from one sample sequenced in a study of blood T cells in healthy people across ages. A J-beta primer mix and a sample-barcoded 5' primer were used in a second PCR of about 7 to 11 cycles. A single record per CDR3 protein comes from TCRdb applying MiXCR to the 5' RACE reads. The sample carries about 1.6 million distinct CDR3 sequences, almost 35% recorded once. The source material was blood. The receptors originated from a woman aged 25 to 39 in good health.

J is TRBJ1-6 and V is TRBV7-9, with unresolved D. Germline V gene data show CDR1 as SEHNR and CDR2 as FQNEAQ (reference sequence). Trimming shortened V by 4 bases and J by 10 bases, and 8 bases separated the two germline ends. The CDR3 extends over 12 amino acids. CDR3 sequence (DNA): TGTGCCAGCAGCTCTCAGGCATCACCCCTCCACTTT. Translation: CASSSQASPLHF. The whole variable domain, filled in from reference TRBV7-9 and TRBJ1-6, reads DTGVSQNPRHKITKRGQNVTFRCDPISEHNRLYWYRQTLGQGPEFLTYFQNEAQLEKSRLLSDRFSAERPKGSFSTLEIQRTEQGDSAMYLCASSSQASPLHFGNGTRLTVT.

This clonotype was observed a few times. This sequence joins TRBV12-3 or TRBV12-4 and TRBJ2-7, with D possibly TRBD2 on 5 matching bases. The V gene lost 3 bases and the J gene lost 1 base, with 7 bases spanning the gap. The CDR3 is made up of 13 amino acids. CDR3 bases: TGTGCCAGCAGTTTCGAGCGGTCCTACGAGCAGTACTTC. It translates to CASSFERSYEQYF.

V and J are TRBV5-1 and TRBJ2-5; perhaps TRBD1 as D (6 bases). From germline, CDR1 is SGHRS and CDR2 YFSETQ. This CDR3 has 15 residues. Trimming pared 3 bases from V and 2 bases from J, leaving 14 bases between. The CDR3 DNA reads as TGCGCCAGCAGCTGGGGTCGGGACACTCAAGAGACCCAGTACTTC. Amino acids: CASSWGRDTQETQYF.

The chain employs TRBV9 and TRBJ2-3; TRBD2 agrees at 7 bases. J lost 2 bases, V lost 1 base, and 7 bases had no gene match. Germline V lookup: CDR1 SGDLS, CDR2 YYNGEE. This CDR3 is 16 amino acids long. The DNA for the CDR3 is TGTGCCAGCAGCGTACGTGGGCGGGGGTTCACAGATACGCAGTATTTT. Translated, it gives CASSVRGRGFTDTQYF.

J is TRBJ2-5 and V is TRBV5-1, with 13 bases fitting TRBD2. The CDR3 loop spans 16 amino acids. The trim removed 4 bases at V and 5 bases at J, leaving 8 bases unmatched. CDR1 and CDR2 (germline): SGHRS, YFSETQ. CDR3 protein: CASSPGPTSGGETQYF. CDR3 DNA: TGCGCCAGCAGCCCCGGGCCGACTAGCGGGGGGGAGACCCAGTACTTC. The full variable domain, in which reference TRBV5-1 and TRBJ2-5 provide the parts outside the CDR3, is KAGVTQTPRYLIKTRGQQVTLSCSPISGHRSVSWYQQTPGQGLQFLFEYFSETQRNKGNFPGRFSGRQFSNSRSEMNVSTLELGDSALYLCASSPGPTSGGETQYFGPGTRLLVL.

The rearrangement uses TRBV3-1 and TRBJ2-1; 10 positions agree with TRBD2. This CDR3 spans 17 amino acids. V trimming: 3 bases; J trimming: 2 bases; junction bases outside the gene matches: 7. Germline V gives CDR1 LGHDT, CDR2 YNNKEL (reference sequence). The CDR3 bases are TGTGCCAGCAGCCAGGATTTAGCGGGAGGTGCCTACAATGAGCAGTTCTTC. This translates into CASSQDLAGGAYNEQFF.

The V gene is TRBV18, the J gene TRBJ1-2; D is unclear. The germline V gene has CDR1 KGHSH and CDR2 LQKENI. CDR3 length equals 15 residues. Trimming took 3 bases from V and 3 from J, leaving 14 bases between them. CDR3 nucleotide sequence: TGTGCCAGCTCACCGAACGGGGATTTTGACTATGGCTACACCTTC. This encodes CASSPNGDFDYGYTF.

This clonotype appeared a few times. The chain recombines TRBV9 with TRBJ2-3, with D hard to call. V was clipped by 0 bases and J by 8 bases, with 10 bases between them. The CDR3 covers 13 residues. Looked up from germline, CDR1 is SGDLS and CDR2 is YYNGEE. CDR3 amino acids: CASSVVREGTQYF. CDR3 bases: TGTGCCAGCAGCGTAGTAAGGGAAGGTACGCAGTATTTT. Looking up the rest from reference TRBV9 and TRBJ2-3 gives the full variable domain: DSGVTQTPKHLITATGQRVTLRCSPRSGDLSVYWYQQSLDQGLQFLIQYYNGEERAKGNILERFSAQQFPDLHSELNLSSLELGDSALYFCASSVVREGTQYFGPGTRLTVL.

This clonotype was counted ten times or more. The V call is TRBV10-3, the J call TRBJ2-3; unclear D gene. Trimming left V 10 bases short and J 2 bases short, with 13 bases between. Germline CDR1 is ENHRY and CDR2 is SYGVKD. This CDR3 is built from 13 residues. The CDR3 DNA reads TGTGCCACGGCTAAAGATTCCACAGATACGCAGTATTTT. It encodes CATAKDSTDTQYF.

This chain connects TRBV28 to TRBJ2-7; D gene ambiguous. V dropped 8 bases and J dropped 4 bases, with 21 bases sitting between them. Per the germline V gene, CDR1 is MDHEN and CDR2 is SYDVKM. The CDR3 is 15 amino acids. In nucleotides, the CDR3 is TGTGCCAGCCAACGAAAACTCGGGTCCGCTTACGAGCAGTACTTC. It specifies CASQRKLGSAYEQYF.

This clonotype was seen a few times. The genes are TRBV19 and TRBJ2-7; 7 bases are shared with TRBD1. CDR1 is LNHDA and CDR2 is SQIVND in the germline V gene (reference sequence). This CDR3 comprises 15 residues. J gave up 3 bases and V 3 bases, and 8 bases lay outside the gene matches. The CDR3 is CASSIRQGPIYEQYF. As DNA, the CDR3 is TGTGCCAGTAGTATTAGACAGGGACCTATCTACGAGCAGTACTTC.

J is TRBJ2-1 and V is TRBV6-1, with D tentatively TRBD2 (5 bases). V was cut by 7 bases and J by 4 bases, with 14 bases left in between. This CDR3 has 14 amino acids. The germline CDR1 and CDR2 sequences are MNHNS and SASEGT. The CDR3 nucleotides read TGTGCCAGCAAGGCTGGCGGGTCGTACAATGAGCAGTTCTTC. The encoded protein is CASKAGGSYNEQFF.

This clonotype was counted at least ten times. This chain connects TRBV12-5 to TRBJ2-1; the D gene is possibly TRBD2 (6 bases). This CDR3 has 17 residues. The V gene lost 4 bases and the J gene lost 3 bases, with 19 bases spanning the gap. Germline V lookup: CDR1 LGHNT, CDR2 FRNRAP. The CDR3 DNA reads as TGTGCTAGTGGTTCACCCGGGAGCCTCACTTTCTACAATGAGCAGTTCTTC. It translates to CASGSPGSLTFYNEQFF.

The CDR3 nucleotides read TGTGCCAGCATTCCCATGGGCGCGGATGCCTACGAGCAGTACTTC. Translated, it gives CASIPMGADAYEQYF. V is TRBV28 and J is TRBJ2-7; D remains unclear. Germline CDR1 is MDHEN and CDR2 is SYDVKM. There are 15 residues in the CDR3. V was shortened by 7 bases and J by 2 bases, with 18 bases between the two germline ends.

The rearrangement uses TRBV3-1 and TRBJ1-2; TRBD1 matches 11 bases. Trimming took 4 bases from V and 3 from J; bases not matched to a gene: 13. There are 18 residues in the CDR3. Looked up from germline, CDR1 is LGHDT and CDR2 is YNNKEL (reference sequence). Here the CDR3 reads CASSPRDRGYVEDYGYTF. The DNA for the CDR3 is TGTGCCAGCAGCCCCCGGGACAGGGGGTATGTAGAGGACTATGGCTACACCTTC.

The rearrangement links TRBV6-6 to TRBJ1-2, with 9 bases identical to TRBD1. The germline V gene has CDR1 MNHNY and CDR2 SVGAGI (reference sequence). The length of the CDR3 is 13 residues. The V and J ends lost 6 bases and 7 bases, in that order; junction bases with no gene match: 6. CDR3 in amino acids: CASRSQGASGYTF. CDR3 nucleotides: TGTGCCAGCAGGTCACAGGGGGCGAGTGGCTACACCTTC.

This chain uses TRBV15 with TRBJ2-1; possible D gene TRBD1, 6 bases. V lost 5 bases and J lost 10, with 24 bases in between. Germline loops: CDR1 LNHNV, CDR2 YYDKDF (reference sequence). The CDR3 covers 16 residues. In nucleotides, the CDR3 is TGTGCCACCAGCCCCTTATCCCACCTGGGGGCGGCGGAGCAGTTCTTC. It specifies CATSPLSHLGAAEQFF.

The chain uses TRBV2 and TRBJ2-5; 7 positions agree with TRBD1. Germline V lookup: CDR1 SNHLY, CDR2 FYNNEI. Trimming removed 4 bases from V and 1 base from J; junction bases left unmatched: 6. The CDR3 runs 15 residues. This chain's CDR3 is CASSVRGTAQETQYF. The CDR3 region has the DNA TGTGCCAGCAGTGTAAGGGGGACAGCCCAAGAGACCCAGTACTTC.

The V gene is TRBV5-1, the J gene TRBJ2-1, with D possibly being TRBD1 (6 bases). Germline V gives CDR1 SGHRS, CDR2 YFSETQ. Trimming pared 6 bases from V and 4 bases from J, leaving 11 bases between. The CDR3 totals 13 residues. The CDR3 DNA is TGCGCCAGCACCGGACAGATTTACAATGAGCAGTTCTTC. It codes for CASTGQIYNEQFF.

This clonotype was recorded once. The chain's CDR3 is CAISDQGGQGDGYTF. In DNA form, the CDR3 reads TGTGCCATCAGTGACCAGGGGGGACAGGGGGATGGCTACACCTTC. The rearrangement joins TRBV10-3 to TRBJ1-2, with TRBD1 matching 11 bases. The V segment lost 3 bases and the J segment 6 bases; nucleotides outside the gene matches: 6. CDR1 is ENHRY and CDR2 is SYGVKD in the germline V gene. This CDR3 is 15 amino acids long.

With regard to this clonotype: A much larger clone lies a single base off, so this may be a read error. The chain employs TRBV3-1 and TRBJ2-1, with 7 bases identical to TRBD2. Germline CDR1 LGHDT, CDR2 YNNKEL (reference sequence). The CDR3 is 16 residues long. The V segment lost 4 bases and the J segment 7 bases; nucleotides outside the gene matches: 13. The CDR3 DNA sequence: TGTGCCAGCAGCCCACCCTCTAGCGGTTTCAGGAATGAGCAGTTCTTC. As protein: CASSPPSSGFRNEQFF.

This chain links TRBV3-1 with TRBJ2-5; 9 bases match TRBD2. The germline V gene has CDR1 LGHDT and CDR2 YNNKEL (reference sequence). The CDR3 runs to 15 residues. V was clipped by 4 bases and J by 11 bases; unmatched bases: 14. The CDR3 DNA is TGTGCCAGCAGCCCCGGGACTAGCATCTACAATGAGCAGTACTTC. As protein: CASSPGTSIYNEQYF.

This clonotype has just a few counts. This rearrangement joins TRBV9 to TRBJ2-3, with 12 bases fitting TRBD1. The CDR3 consists of 15 residues. CDR1 is SGDLS and CDR2 is YYNGEE in the germline V gene. V lost 2 bases to trimming and J lost 4 bases; unmatched junction nucleotides: 2. The CDR3 DNA follows: TGTGCCAGCAGCGTTGGGACAGGGGGCGCAGATACGCAGTATTTT. Its protein product is CASSVGTGGADTQYF.